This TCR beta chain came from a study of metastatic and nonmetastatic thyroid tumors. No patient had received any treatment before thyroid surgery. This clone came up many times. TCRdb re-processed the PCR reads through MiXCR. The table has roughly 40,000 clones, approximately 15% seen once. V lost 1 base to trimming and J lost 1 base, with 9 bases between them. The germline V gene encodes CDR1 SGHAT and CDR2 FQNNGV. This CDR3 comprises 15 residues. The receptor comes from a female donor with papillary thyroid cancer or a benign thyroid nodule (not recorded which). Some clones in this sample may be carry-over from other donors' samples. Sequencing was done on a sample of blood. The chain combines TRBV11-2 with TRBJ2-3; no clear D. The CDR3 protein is CASSLGLLGTDTQYF. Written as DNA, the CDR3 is TGTGCCAGCAGCTTAGGACTCCTGGGCACAGATACGCAGTATTTT.